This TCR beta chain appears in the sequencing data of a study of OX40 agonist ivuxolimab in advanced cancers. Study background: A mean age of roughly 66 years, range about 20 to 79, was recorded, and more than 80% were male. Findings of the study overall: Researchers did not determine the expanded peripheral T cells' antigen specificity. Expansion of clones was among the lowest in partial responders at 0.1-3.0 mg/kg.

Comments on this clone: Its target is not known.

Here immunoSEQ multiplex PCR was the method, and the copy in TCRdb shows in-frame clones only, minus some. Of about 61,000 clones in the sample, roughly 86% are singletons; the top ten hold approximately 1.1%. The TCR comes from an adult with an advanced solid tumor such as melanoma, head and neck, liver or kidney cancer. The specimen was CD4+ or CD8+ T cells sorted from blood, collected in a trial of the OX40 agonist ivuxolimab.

In DNA, the CDR3 is TGTGCCAGCAGCTTCTCCGGGACAGGGGGCAGGTGGTATGGCTACACCTTC. Its translation is CASSFSGTGGRWYGYTF. V and J are TRBV7-2 and TRBJ1-2; 12 bases map to TRBD1. V was pared by 3 bases and J by 5 bases, with 10 bases of the junction left unmatched. This CDR3 comprises 17 residues. From germline, CDR1 is SGHTA and CDR2 FQGNSA.